This TCR beta chain was sequenced for a study of OX40 agonist ivuxolimab in advanced cancers. Germline CDR1 reads LGHNA; CDR2 reads YSLEER. The CDR3 covers 16 residues. Trimming removed 0 bases from V and 4 bases from J; junction bases left unmatched: 6. The repertoire was sequenced with immunoSEQ multiplex PCR; TCRdb's copy has only in-frame clones and lacks some. The table shows 24,000 or so clones, with around 90% occurring only once. Remarks on this clone: Its target is unknown.

Whole-study results and caveats: There were, on average, more expanded clones in CD8+ T cells than in CD4+.

V is TRBV4-3 and J is TRBJ2-3; the match to TRBD2 covers 8 bases. The sequence derives from an adult with an advanced solid tumor such as melanoma, head and neck, liver or kidney cancer. This specimen consisted of CD4+ or CD8+ T cells sorted from blood, obtained in a trial of the OX40 agonist ivuxolimab. The chain's CDR3 is CASSQDRGGLADTQYF. The CDR3 DNA follows: TGCGCCAGCAGCCAAGATCGGGGGGGCCTCGCAGATACGCAGTATTTT.